The T cell receptor beta chain under discussion was sequenced for a study of blood T cell repertoires in COVID-19. Across the whole study: Nucleic acid was either cDNA or gDNA, and it came from T cells, B-cell-depleted T cells, or PBMCs.

Sequencing used immunoSEQ multiplex PCR; TCRdb keeps in-frame clones, though not all of them. Among about 160,000 clones listed, approximately 81% were seen once. CDR1 is LNHDA and CDR2 is SQIVND in the germline V gene (reference sequence). The CDR3 has 13 residues. V lost 6 bases and J 7 bases, leaving 12 bases between the germline ends. Sequencing input: peripheral blood. This sequence joins TRBV19 and TRBJ1-4; D is unresolved. The clonotype comes from a human donor with acute or convalescent COVID-19. The donor label of this sample is uncertain. CDR3 in DNA: TGTGCCAGTAGGAGGATTACGGCTGAAAAACTGTTTTTT. It yields the protein CASRRITAEKLFF.